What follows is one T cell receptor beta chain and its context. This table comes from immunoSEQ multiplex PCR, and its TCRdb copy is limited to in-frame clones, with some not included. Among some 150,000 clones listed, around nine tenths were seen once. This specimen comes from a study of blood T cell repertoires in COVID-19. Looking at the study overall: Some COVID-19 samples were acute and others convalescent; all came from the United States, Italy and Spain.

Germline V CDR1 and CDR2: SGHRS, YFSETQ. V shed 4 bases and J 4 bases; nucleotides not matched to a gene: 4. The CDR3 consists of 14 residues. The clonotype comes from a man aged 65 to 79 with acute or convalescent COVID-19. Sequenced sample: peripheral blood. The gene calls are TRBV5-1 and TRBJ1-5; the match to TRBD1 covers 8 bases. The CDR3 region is CASSPDRGNQPQHF. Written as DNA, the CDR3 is TGCGCCAGCAGCCCTGACAGGGGAAATCAGCCCCAGCATTTT.